These 32 T cell receptor beta chains were sequenced from one sample in a study of T cells in Graves' hyperthyroidism and ophthalmopathy (dated by TCRdb to the late 2010s). The library was generated by multiplex PCR. The sample was run on an Illumina HiSeq 2000. TCR beta CDR3 regions were amplified from RNA transcripts. The TCR CDR3 was subjected to a first round of RT-PCR using the HTBI primer set and the Qiagen OneStep RT-PCR kit. TCRdb reprocessed the public reads (quality trimming at Q25 with fastp, clone calling with MiXCR) and kept in-frame beta chains. Rows with one shared CDR3 protein collapse into an entry with the most common genes and DNA. Counted in this sample were 340,000 or so distinct CDR3 sequences; about 15% of them appeared once. In total, the top ten clones hold around 33% of the sample. Sequenced material: blood. Source of these receptors: a man aged 25-40 years with Graves' hyperthyroidism.

This clonotype was counted between two and nine times. The chain recombines TRBV12-3 or TRBV12-4 with TRBJ1-2; 7 nucleotides line up with TRBD1. The CDR3 has 14 residues. V gave up 6 bases and J gave up 0 bases; unmatched junction bases: 4. The CDR3 region is CASRETGSNYGYTF. CDR3 coding DNA: TGTGCCAGCAGAGAGACAGGGTCTAACTATGGCTACACCTTC.

Many counts were recorded for this clonotype. V usage is TRBV9 and J usage is TRBJ2-7, with a weak D call TRBD2 (5 bases). There are 16 residues in the CDR3. CDR1 is SGDLS and CDR2 is YYNGEE in the germline V gene. Trimming cost V 4 bases and J 0 bases, with 17 bases left between them. The CDR3 DNA is TGTGCCAGCAGCTCTGGTGGGAGTTCGAGCTCCTACGAGCAGTACTTC. Translated: CASSSGGSSSSYEQYF.

This clonotype was recorded many times. The gene calls are TRBV27 and TRBJ2-1, with 9 nucleotides matching TRBD2. This CDR3 has 15 residues. Trimming at V came to 5 bases and at J to 3 bases, leaving 5 bases not matched to a gene. Germline-derived CDR1 and CDR2 are MNHEY and SMNVEV (reference sequence). CDR3 protein: CASSAAGGGYNEQFF. The CDR3 DNA reads as TGTGCCAGCAGTGCCGCGGGGGGGGGCTACAATGAGCAGTTCTTC.

This clonotype has ten or more counts. The chain combines TRBV6-1 with TRBJ1-1, with D maybe TRBD1 (5 bases). This CDR3 contains 12 residues. CDR1 is MNHNS, CDR2 SASEGT, per germline. The V and J ends lost 8 bases and 1 base respectively, with 8 bases between them. CDR3: CASVRANTEAFF. CDR3 coding DNA: TGTGCCAGCGTCAGGGCGAACACTGAAGCTTTCTTT.

This clonotype came up many times. The chain combines TRBV27 with TRBJ2-3; D is perhaps TRBD1 (6 bases). This CDR3 has 15 amino acids. V lost 4 bases, J lost 2 bases, and 13 bases lay in between. The germline CDR1 and CDR2 sequences are MNHEY and SMNVEV (reference sequence). As DNA, the CDR3 is TGTGCCAGCAGTTCAAGACAGGACCCCACAGATACGCAGTATTTT. This encodes CASSSRQDPTDTQYF.

This clonotype was seen at least ten times. The chain combines TRBV24-1 with TRBJ2-1; D is unclear. The germline V gene encodes CDR1 KGHDR and CDR2 SFDVKD. V dropped 6 bases and J dropped 4 bases, with 12 bases sitting between them. The CDR3 totals 14 residues. CDR3 nucleotide sequence: TGTGCCACCAGTCCAGGTGGGAATTACAATGAGCAGTTCTTC. This gives the protein CATSPGGNYNEQFF.

This clonotype appeared many times. The V gene is TRBV2, the J gene TRBJ1-2; possible D gene TRBD1, 5 bases. This CDR3 region has 12 residues. The germline V gene has CDR1 SNHLY and CDR2 FYNNEI. V shed 8 bases and J shed 1 base, with 8 bases lying between them. The CDR3 nucleotides are TGTGCCAGCGACAGTTTTAACTATGGCTACACCTTC. Protein: CASDSFNYGYTF.

This clonotype was counted many times. This rearrangement joins TRBV3-1 to TRBJ2-5, with a tentative D call TRBD2 (7 bases). V lost 2 bases to trimming and J lost 7 bases, with 17 bases between them. The CDR3 consists of 15 residues. Looked up from germline, CDR1 is LGHDT and CDR2 is YNNKEL (reference sequence). CDR3 DNA sequence: TGTGCCAGCAGCCAAAGGTTTGAGGGGGGGGCGACCCAGTACTTC. It specifies CASSQRFEGGATQYF.

There are many counts of this clonotype. V gene TRBV2 combines with J gene TRBJ2-1, with TRBD2 matching 8 bases. CDR1 and CDR2 from the germline V gene are SNHLY and FYNNEI. J gave up 1 base and V 5 bases, and 4 bases lay outside the gene matches. The CDR3 extends over 15 amino acids. As DNA, the CDR3 is TGTGCCAGCAGTACTAGCGGCGGGTCCTACAATGAGCAGTTCTTC. This gives the protein CASSTSGGSYNEQFF. The variable domain in full, with the rest retrieved from reference TRBV2 and TRBJ2-1, is EPEVTQTPSHQVTQMGQEVILRCVPISNHLYFYWYRQILGQKVEFLVSFYNNEISEKSEIFDDQFSVERPDGSNFTLKIRSTKLEDSAMYFCASSTSGGSYNEQFFGPGTRLTVL.

This clonotype showed up just a few times. The CDR3: CASSGHLSGYSTDTQYF. In DNA, the CDR3 is TGTGCCAGCAGTGGACACCTTAGCGGGTACAGCACAGATACGCAGTATTTT. This chain links TRBV6-1 with TRBJ2-3; 7 bases line up with TRBD2. CDR1 MNHNS and CDR2 SASEGT come from the germline V gene. After removal of 4 bases from V and 0 bases from J, the junction contained 10 bases not matched to a gene. The CDR3 has 17 residues.

The chain is built from TRBV5-1 and TRBJ2-2; D call uncertain. This CDR3 spans 13 amino acids. Per germline, CDR1 SGHRS and CDR2 YFSETQ. Trimming left V 2 bases short and J 3 bases short, with 5 bases between. The DNA of the CDR3 is TGCGCCAGCAGCTTCGACGACACCGGGGAGCTGTTTTTT. This codes for CASSFDDTGELFF.

This chain joins TRBV20-1 and TRBJ2-7; 10 nucleotides agree with TRBD1. CDR3 length: 14 residues. The junction had 4 bases not matched to a gene; V was cut back by 3 bases and J by 2 bases. Germline V lookup: CDR1 DFQATT, CDR2 SNEGSKA (reference sequence). CDR3 coding DNA: TGCAGTGCTAGGGGGGACAGGGGAACCTACGAGCAGTACTTC. Protein product: CSARGDRGTYEQYF.

This clonotype has at least ten counts. The chain joins TRBV5-4 to TRBJ2-7; 7 positions agree with TRBD2. The V segment lost 4 bases and the J segment 4 bases; nucleotides outside the gene matches: 8. This CDR3 is built from 14 residues. The V gene's germline CDR1 is SGHNT and CDR2 YYREEE (reference sequence). This CDR3 is CASSEPDGGYEQYF. The CDR3 DNA sequence: TGTGCCAGCAGCGAACCCGACGGGGGGTACGAGCAGTACTTC. Together with reference TRBV5-4 and TRBJ2-7, the CDR3 gives the full variable domain: ETGVTQSPTHLIKTRGQQVTLRCSSQSGHNTVSWYQQALGQGPQFIFQYYREEENGRGNFPPRFSGLQFPNYSSELNVNALELDDSALYLCASSEPDGGYEQYFGPGTRLTVT.

This clonotype was seen at least ten times. The chain links TRBV12-3 or TRBV12-4 to TRBJ2-7, with 8 bases fitting TRBD2. There are 14 residues in the CDR3. The trim removed 7 bases at V and 4 bases at J, leaving 9 bases unmatched. CDR3 coding DNA: TGTGCCAGCACCCCGGGGGCTAGCGGGTACGAGCAGTACTTC. Its protein product is CASTPGASGYEQYF.

This clonotype was detected many times. The genes are TRBV5-1 and TRBJ2-7; TRBD2 matches 8 bases. The germline V gene has CDR1 SGHRS and CDR2 YFSETQ. The CDR3 has 16 residues. With V trimmed by 6 bases and J by 2 bases, 13 bases remained unmatched. This CDR3 reads CASNPDNSGNPYEQYF. The DNA of the CDR3 is TGCGCCAGCAACCCGGACAATAGCGGGAATCCCTACGAGCAGTACTTC.

This clonotype was detected ten times or more. The V gene is TRBV20-1, the J gene TRBJ2-7; TRBD1 aligns across 9 bases. Germline V gene sequence: CDR1 DFQATT, CDR2 SNEGSKA (reference sequence). The junction had 10 bases not matched to a gene; V was cut back by 8 bases and J by 2 bases. The CDR3 consists of 14 residues. The DNA of the CDR3 is TGCAGTACCCTCCGGGACAGGGATCCCTACGAGCAGTACTTC. Protein sequence: CSTLRDRDPYEQYF.

This clonotype was detected many times. The chain carries TRBV20-1 and TRBJ1-2, with 7 bases identical to TRBD1. CDR3 length: 15 residues. The V segment lost 6 bases and the J segment 1 base; nucleotides outside the gene matches: 11. In germline, CDR1 is DFQATT, CDR2 SNEGSKA (reference sequence). The CDR3 nucleotides are TGCAGTGCCCAGACCTCCTGGGACAGTAACTATGGCTACACCTTC. Translated, it gives CSAQTSWDSNYGYTF.

This chain connects TRBV6-5 to TRBJ2-2; D is unresolved. Trimming removed 4 bases at V and 6 bases at J, with 12 bases between. Germline CDR1 and CDR2: MNHEY and SVGAGI. The CDR3 runs to 14 residues. The CDR3 protein is CASSLAQVSGELFF. In nucleotides, the CDR3 is TGTGCCAGCAGTTTAGCCCAGGTATCCGGGGAGCTGTTTTTT.

This rearrangement joins TRBV18 to TRBJ2-2, with D possibly being TRBD1 (6 bases). The CDR3 has 17 amino acids. The V and J ends lost 2 bases and 5 bases respectively, with 18 bases between them. Germline V gene data show CDR1 as KGHSH and CDR2 as LQKENI. In nucleotides, the CDR3 is TGTGCCAGCTCACCAACATCCCACAGGGACCCTACCGGGGAGCTGTTTTTT. Translation gives CASSPTSHRDPTGELFF.

The chain is built from TRBV7-3 and TRBJ2-3; unclear D gene. The germline V gene has CDR1 SGHTA and CDR2 FQGTGA. The CDR3 runs 12 residues. Trimming stripped 10 bases from V and 5 bases from J, with 13 bases between. The CDR3 loop reads CAIKERGDTQYF. In nucleotides, the CDR3 is TGTGCCATCAAAGAGAGAGGAGATACGCAGTATTTT.

This clonotype was counted many times. This chain joins TRBV30 and TRBJ2-7; 9 bases line up with TRBD1. CDR1 and CDR2 from the germline V gene are GTSNPN and SVGIG (reference sequence). This CDR3 is built from 15 residues. J gave up 6 bases and V 0 bases, and 9 bases lay outside the gene matches. The CDR3 sequence is CAWSVEGQGVIEQYF. The CDR3 region has the DNA TGTGCCTGGAGTGTAGAGGGACAGGGCGTAATCGAGCAGTACTTC.

This clonotype was recorded many times. CDR3 sequence: CASSLDNSLWEQYF. Here the CDR3 DNA reads TGTGCCAGCAGCTTAGATAACAGTTTGTGGGAGCAGTACTTC. The chain uses TRBV11-2 and TRBJ2-7; D remains unclear. This CDR3 region has 14 residues. The V gene's germline CDR1 is SGHAT and CDR2 FQNNGV. V was shortened by 0 bases and J by 7 bases, with 13 bases between the two germline ends.

V and J are TRBV10-3 and TRBJ2-2, with 12 nucleotides matching TRBD1. Germline V lookup: CDR1 ENHRY, CDR2 SYGVKD. Trimming cost V 6 bases and J 7 bases; bases outside gene matches: 3. CDR3 length: 14 residues. The CDR3 nucleotides read TGTGCCATCAGGGGGACAGGGGGCCTCGGGGAGCTGTTTTTT. Translation gives CAIRGTGGLGELFF.

Notes on this clonotype: It may be a read error: a sequence one base away is much more abundant. This chain joins TRBV12-3 or TRBV12-4 and TRBJ1-2; perhaps TRBD1 as D (5 bases). The CDR3 is made up of 13 amino acids. The CDR3 DNA sequence: TGTACCAGCAGTTTATTGCAGGGCTATGGCTACACCTTC. Protein product: CTSSLLQGYGYTF.

J is TRBJ2-5 and V is TRBV20-1, with D possibly matching TRBD2 (6 bases). This CDR3 is built from 15 residues. Germline V lookup: CDR1 DFQATT, CDR2 SNEGSKA (reference sequence). The V end was cut by 2 bases, the J end by 7 bases, with 20 bases between. The CDR3 sequence: CSARIGAGTFLTQYF. The CDR3 DNA follows: TGCAGTGCTAGAATTGGGGCGGGAACCTTTTTGACCCAGTACTTC.

V gene TRBV11-2 combines with J gene TRBJ2-7; TRBD2 aligns across 8 bases. The CDR3 length is 15 residues. Germline V gives CDR1 SGHAT, CDR2 FQNNGV. With 8 bases clipped from V and 4 bases from J, the junction kept 13 bases outside the gene matches. CDR3 amino acids: CASCVSGGLTYEQYF. The CDR3 DNA reads as TGTGCCAGCTGCGTCTCGGGAGGGTTAACTTACGAGCAGTACTTC.

This clonotype was detected ten times or more. The chain carries TRBV5-1 and TRBJ2-3; D is unresolved. The V gene's germline CDR1 is SGHRS and CDR2 YFSETQ. Trimming took 1 base from V and 2 from J, leaving 8 bases between them. CDR3 length: 14 residues. The CDR3 DNA reads as TGCGCCAGCAGCTTGAACTCCCTCACAGATACGCAGTATTTT. This sequence encodes CASSLNSLTDTQYF.

There are a few counts of this clonotype. The J gene is TRBJ2-2, the V gene TRBV10-3; D unclear. The CDR3 loop spans 13 amino acids. Germline loops: CDR1 ENHRY, CDR2 SYGVKD. Between the trimmed V and J ends, which lost 8 bases and 5 bases, there was a span of 12 bases. The CDR3 is CAISSGPTGELFF. The CDR3, as DNA: TGTGCCATCTCCTCGGGCCCAACCGGGGAGCTGTTTTTT.

The rearrangement links TRBV4-1 to TRBJ2-2; 9 bases align to TRBD2. There are 17 residues in the CDR3. Per the germline V gene, CDR1 is MGHRA and CDR2 is YSYEKL. Germline trimming cut 4 bases from V and 4 bases from J; bases unmatched to any gene: 10. The chain's CDR3 is CASSRSAGGLVTGELFF. DNA for the CDR3: TGCGCCAGCAGCCGGTCGGCGGGAGGGCTCGTCACCGGGGAGCTGTTTTTT.

The chain couples TRBV7-9 to TRBJ2-7; maybe TRBD2 (5 bases). Trimming shortened V by 4 bases and J by 0 bases, and 10 bases separated the two germline ends. The CDR3 sequence is 14 residues long. Germline assignment: CDR1 SEHNR and CDR2 FQNEAQ (reference sequence). CDR3 sequence reads: CASSYGVSSYEQYF. DNA for the CDR3: TGTGCCAGCAGCTACGGGGTCAGCTCCTACGAGCAGTACTTC.

This clonotype was counted many times. The CDR3 DNA follows: TGCGCCAGCAGCCAACGCTCCCTTCGGGACCAAAGAAATGAGCAGTTCTTC. Translation: CASSQRSLRDQRNEQFF. The chain couples TRBV4-1 to TRBJ2-1, with D perhaps being TRBD1 or TRBD2 (5 bases each). V gave up 2 bases and J gave up 7 bases, with 21 bases separating them. The CDR3 is made up of 17 amino acids. Germline V CDR1 and CDR2: MGHRA, YSYEKL.

This clonotype was detected many times. The chain links TRBV12-3 or TRBV12-4 to TRBJ1-2; maybe TRBD1 (5 bases). CDR3 length: 14 amino acids. Trimming stripped 6 bases from V and 5 bases from J, with 16 bases between. The CDR3 region is CASSIGTAAYGYTF. CDR3 nucleotides: TGTGCCAGCAGCATCGGGACGGCAGCGTATGGCTACACCTTC.